Following are 7 T cell receptor beta chains from one sample sequenced in a study of T cells in Graves' hyperthyroidism and ophthalmopathy. From RNA transcripts, TCR beta CDR3 regions were amplified. With the HTBI primer set, the TCR CDR3 went through a first round of RT-PCR. Using its own MiXCR run on the multiplex PCR reads, TCRdb lists one record per CDR3 protein. The table shows fewer than 650,000 distinct CDR3 sequences, with 14% occurring only once. The sample consisted of blood. These receptors were collected from a woman aged 18-30 years with Graves' ophthalmopathy.

This clonotype was counted ten times or more. The chain recombines TRBV3-1 with TRBJ2-7; D remains unclear. V was trimmed by 0 bases and J by 9 bases, leaving 21 bases between them. Germline V lookup: CDR1 LGHDT, CDR2 YNNKEL (reference sequence). The CDR3 contains 16 residues. The CDR3 DNA follows: TGTGCCAGCAGCCAAGATCGGCGGAAGGCCTACTGGGGGCAGTACTTC. Residues: CASSQDRRKAYWGQYF.

The CDR3 reads CASSPPLSGPYEQYF. The CDR3 DNA sequence: TGTGCCAGCTCACCCCCTCTGTCGGGGCCCTACGAGCAGTACTTC. This rearrangement joins TRBV18 to TRBJ2-7; possibly TRBD1 or TRBD2 for D (5 bases each). V lost 3 bases and J 2 bases, leaving 14 bases between the germline ends. The germline gives CDR1 KGHSH, CDR2 LQKENI. The length of the CDR3 is 15 residues.

Notes on this clonotype: Since a much larger clone is just one base distant, this may be a read error. This chain connects TRBV19 to TRBJ2-7; weak D call: TRBD2 (5 bases). Germline lookup yields CDR1 LNHDA and CDR2 SQIVND (reference sequence). The ends were cut back, 1 base at V and 1 base at J, with 11 bases in the middle. CDR3 length: 15 amino acids. CDR3 sequence: CASSIATGGSYEQYF. For the CDR3, the DNA is TGTGCCAGTAGTATAGCTACCGGCGGGTCCTACGAGCAGTACTTC.

The sample holds a few counts of this clonotype. The chain uses TRBV12-3 or TRBV12-4 and TRBJ1-1; no clear D. The V end was cut by 2 bases, the J end by 5 bases, with 12 bases between. This CDR3 is built from 14 residues. Written as DNA, the CDR3 is TGTGCCAGCAGTTTAAGTCTCGGGAGGACTGAAGCTTTCTTT. Residues: CASSLSLGRTEAFF.

Many counts were recorded for this clonotype. V usage is TRBV24-1 and J usage is TRBJ2-4; tentatively, D is TRBD1 or TRBD2 (5 bases each). V lost 5 bases and J 9 bases, leaving 16 bases between the germline ends. This CDR3 region has 14 residues. Germline loops: CDR1 KGHDR, CDR2 SFDVKD. CDR3 region: CATSARWGIGIQYF. DNA for the CDR3: TGTGCCACCAGTGCCCGGTGGGGGATTGGCATTCAGTACTTC.

This clonotype was detected ten times or more. The V call is TRBV12-3 or TRBV12-4, the J call TRBJ2-7; D might be TRBD1 or TRBD2, each matching 5 bases. Trimming took 7 bases from V and 2 from J, leaving 15 bases between them. The CDR3 totals 14 residues. CDR3 in amino acids: CASTGARGAYEQYF. The CDR3, as DNA: TGTGCCAGCACCGGGGCGAGAGGGGCCTACGAGCAGTACTTC.

This clonotype was picked up many times. CDR3 residues: CASSTAHGMLSNQPQHF. DNA for the CDR3: TGTGCCAGCAGTACCGCGCATGGAATGCTTAGCAATCAGCCCCAGCATTTT. V gene TRBV28 combines with J gene TRBJ1-5; D gene ambiguous. This CDR3 comprises 17 residues. V lost 5 bases and J 0 bases, leaving 17 bases between the germline ends. Germline loops: CDR1 MDHEN, CDR2 SYDVKM.